The rows below give T cell receptor beta chains drawn from one sample of a study of blood T cell repertoires in COVID-19. TCRdb's table, derived via immunoSEQ multiplex PCR, lists solely in-frame clones and lacks some. In the table there are 250,000 to 400,000 clones, roughly 90% of which are singletons. The sample consisted of PBMCs or T cells enriched from blood (not recorded which). Receptor source: a man aged 55-75 years who had recovered from COVID-19. Each CDR3 is given with its conserved first and last residue. D genes are given only for firm matches. Some rows have no size entry. The others give once, few or many, or a class for an expanded clone.

>TRBD2|TRBV27|TRBJ2-1|.
CASSWAAGESEQFF
TGTGCCAGCAGTTGGGCGGCGGGAGAGAGTGAGCAGTTCTTC
>TRBD1|TRBV7-9|TRBJ2-7|.
CASSLVRGKDYEQYF
TGTGCCAGCAGCTTAGTCAGGGGGAAAGACTACGAGCAGTACTTC
>TRBD2|TRBV4-2|TRBJ2-7|.
CASSQLAGVPLSYEQYF
TGTGCCAGCAGCCAACTAGCGGGGGTGCCCCTGTCCTACGAGCAGTACTTC
>.|TRBV3-1/TRBV3-2|TRBJ1-1|.
CASSQDITGGWTEAFF
TGTGCCAGCAGCCAAGATATTACAGGAGGGTGGACTGAAGCTTTCTTT
>TRBD1|TRBV6-2/TRBV6-3|TRBJ2-5|.
CASSPRTGGQVKTQYF
TGTGCCAGCAGTCCCCGGACAGGGGGCCAAGTAAAGACCCAGTACTTC
>.|TRBV7-8|TRBJ2-7|.
CASSLEASAGEQYF
TGTGCCAGCAGCTTAGAGGCTAGCGCAGGCGAGCAGTACTTC
>TRBD1|TRBV30|TRBJ1-1|.
CAWSGTGYSTEAFF
TGTGCCTGGAGCGGGACAGGGTATAGCACTGAAGCTTTCTTT
>.|TRBV4-1|TRBJ2-7|.
CASSQEGSVYEQYF
TGCGCCAGCAGCCAAGAGGGGAGTGTTTACGAGCAGTACTTC
>TRBD2|TRBV5-1|TRBJ2-1|.
CASSLKRELDEQFF
TGCGCCAGCAGCTTGAAGCGGGAGCTGGATGAGCAGTTCTTC
>TRBD1|TRBV14|TRBJ2-7|once
CASSRRGQQTNYEQYF
TGTGCCAGCAGCCGCAGGGGACAGCAGACCAACTACGAGCAGTACTTC
>TRBD1|TRBV6-1|TRBJ1-2|.
CASSEGLYPGTGKGYGYTF
TGTGCCAGCAGTGAAGGCCTTTACCCCGGGACAGGGAAAGGGTATGGCTACACCTTC
>.|TRBV3-1/TRBV3-2|TRBJ1-1|few
CASSQAYRSNTEAFF
TGTGCCAGCAGCCAAGCCTACAGGTCAAACACTGAAGCTTTCTTT
>.|TRBV3-1/TRBV3-2|TRBJ2-3|.
CASSQRTSTDTQYF
TGTGCCAGCAGCCAGAGGACTAGCACAGATACGCAGTATTTT
>.|TRBV4-2|TRBJ1-2|.
CASSQDESYNYGYTF
TGTGCCAGCAGCCAAGACGAGTCCTATAACTATGGCTACACCTTC
>.|TRBV18|TRBJ1-4|.
CASSENEKLFF
TGTGCCAGCTCAGAGAATGAAAAACTGTTTTTT
>.|TRBV7-2|TRBJ2-1|.
CASSSLPGQGKEQFF
TGTGCCAGCAGCTCGTTACCCGGGCAGGGGAAAGAGCAGTTCTTC
>TRBD2|TRBV7-8|TRBJ2-1|.
CASSYGTSGGGQFF
TGTGCCAGCAGTTACGGGACTAGCGGGGGAGGGCAGTTCTTC
>.|TRBV2|TRBJ1-2|.
CASSEGQKVNYGYTF
TGTGCCAGCAGTGAAGGGCAGAAAGTTAACTATGGCTACACCTTC
>TRBD1|TRBV15|TRBJ1-5|.
CATSEGTGFNQPQHF
TGTGCCACCAGCGAGGGGACAGGGTTTAATCAGCCCCAGCATTTT
>.|TRBV3-1/TRBV3-2|TRBJ1-6|.
CASSHAEGNSPLHF
TGTGCCAGCAGCCACGCCGAGGGTAATTCACCCCTCCACTTT
>TRBD1|TRBV19|TRBJ1-3|.
CASIGTGEGNTIYF
TGTGCCAGCATCGGGACAGGGGAAGGAAACACCATATATTTT
>.|TRBV5-8|TRBJ2-5|.
CARIDSYQETQYF
TGTGCCAGGATCGACAGCTACCAAGAGACCCAGTACTTC
>TRBD1|TRBV5-8|TRBJ1-5|.
CASSAGTGQNQPQHF
TGTGCCAGCAGCGCGGGGACAGGGCAGAATCAGCCCCAGCATTTT
>TRBD2|TRBV14|TRBJ2-7|.
CASSRQPRLAGDQEQYF
TGTGCCAGCAGCCGCCAACCTCGACTAGCGGGGGATCAGGAGCAGTACTTC